Following are 31 T cell receptor beta chains from one sample sequenced in a study of regulatory T cells in long-lasting Graves disease. Time point reported: newly diagnosed GD, antithyroid drugs for less than 3 months. Scientists built the TCR library using RNA that was extracted from PBMCs. Combining iRepertoire HTBI primers with Arm-PCR of CDR3 regions, the authors built TCR beta libraries. One entry per CDR3 protein results from TCRdb running MiXCR on the multiplex PCR reads. The sample consists of 350,000 to 450,000 distinct CDR3 sequences, roughly 15% of them appearing once. These data also formed part of another study, on T cells in Graves' hyperthyroidism and ophthalmopathy.

Sequencing used peripheral blood mononuclear cells (PBMCs), obtained at new diagnosis, from a patient treated with antithyroid drugs. The receptor source for this set is a woman aged 40-49 years with Graves disease.

This clonotype was found a few times. The rearrangement joins TRBV7-2 to TRBJ1-3; tentative D call: TRBD1 (5 bases). The CDR3 is 14 amino acids. Germline V gives CDR1 SGHTA, CDR2 FQGNSA. Trimming took off 3 bases at V and 4 bases at J, with 10 bases between the two ends. This chain's CDR3 is CASSFDSSGNTIYF. The CDR3 region has the DNA TGTGCCAGCAGCTTCGACAGTTCCGGAAACACCATATATTTT.

Notes on this clonotype: This may be a read error: a much more frequent sequence differs by one nucleotide. The chain carries TRBV30 and TRBJ1-2; 7 bases are a match to TRBD1. CDR1 is GTSNPN, CDR2 SVGIG, per germline (reference sequence). This CDR3 has 15 amino acids. V lost 4 bases and J lost 6; bases outside the gene matches: 14. CDR3 in amino acids: CAWTSSGTVLDGYTF. In nucleotides, the CDR3 is TGTGCCTGGACCTCAAGCGGGACAGTCCTCGATGGCTACACCTTC.

This clonotype was observed many times. The rearrangement uses TRBV12-5 and TRBJ2-3; the match to TRBD1 covers 7 bases. The CDR3 length is 13 residues. V gave up 6 bases and J gave up 4 bases; unmatched junction bases: 4. Germline loops: CDR1 LGHNT, CDR2 FRNRAP. This CDR3 is CASGQGVPDTQYF. The CDR3 DNA follows: TGTGCTAGTGGGCAGGGGGTCCCAGATACGCAGTATTTT. The whole variable domain, remainder taken from reference TRBV12-5 and TRBJ2-3, is DARVTQTPRHKVTEMGQEVTMRCQPILGHNTVFWYRQTMMQGLELLAYFRNRAPLDDSGMPKDRFSAEMPDATLATLKIQPSEPRDSAVYFCASGQGVPDTQYFGPGTRLTVL.

This clonotype was recorded a few times. This sequence joins TRBV19 and TRBJ2-6; D is unresolved. V was clipped by 0 bases and J by 9 bases, with 9 bases between them. Germline CDR1 is LNHDA and CDR2 is SQIVND (reference sequence). The CDR3 loop spans 14 amino acids. The CDR3 here is CASSIDNVGNVLTF. CDR3 nucleotides: TGTGCCAGTAGTATAGATAACGTAGGCAACGTCCTGACTTTC.

Only a few counts were recorded for this clonotype. A junction end diverges from the germline sequence, so it may reflect a read error. This chain joins TRBV3-1 and TRBJ2-6, with D tentatively TRBD1 or TRBD2 (5 bases each). Germline lookup yields CDR1 LGHDT and CDR2 YNNKEL (reference sequence). The CDR3 spans 13 residues. CDR3 amino acids: CASSPPGANVLAF. In DNA, the CDR3 is TGTGCCAGCAGCCCGCCCGGGGCCAACGTCCTGGCTTTC.

This chain joins TRBV15 and TRBJ1-6; 11 bases map to TRBD1. The CDR3 runs to 13 residues. V gave up 5 bases and J gave up 12 bases; unmatched junction bases: 3. Germline CDR1 is LNHNV and CDR2 is YYDKDF (reference sequence). CDR3 loop: CATSGGQGEPLHF. In DNA, the CDR3 is TGTGCCACCAGCGGGGGACAGGGGGAACCCCTCCACTTT.

This clonotype has a count of ten or more. The chain carries TRBV27 and TRBJ2-3, with 8 bases aligning to TRBD2. The CDR3 loop spans 17 amino acids. Trimming removed 5 bases from V and 3 bases from J; junction bases left unmatched: 13. Germline V lookup: CDR1 MNHEY, CDR2 SMNVEV (reference sequence). The chain's CDR3 is CASSAALSGMGTDTQYF. Written as DNA, the CDR3 is TGTGCCAGCAGTGCCGCGCTTAGCGGGATGGGTACAGATACGCAGTATTTT.

As to this clonotype: This likely traces to a read error, being one base from a far larger clone. This rearrangement joins TRBV6-1 to TRBJ1-1, with D perhaps TRBD1 (6 bases). This CDR3 contains 13 residues. Germline-derived CDR1 and CDR2 are MNHNS and SASEGT. The V end lost 7 bases, the J end lost 1 base, and 10 bases lay between the germline ends. CDR3 loop: CASTRQENTEAFF. In DNA, the CDR3 is TGTGCCAGCACCCGACAGGAGAACACTGAAGCTTTCTTT.

In its sample, this clonotype was seen many times. The chain couples TRBV12-3 or TRBV12-4 to TRBJ1-6; 7 nucleotides align to TRBD1. The CDR3 contains 14 residues. J gave up 9 bases and V 1 base, and 3 bases lay outside the gene matches. CDR3 sequence reads: CASSLDQGGSPLHF. CDR3 nucleotide sequence: TGTGCCAGCAGTTTAGACCAGGGGGGTTCACCCCTCCACTTT.

This chain links TRBV9 with TRBJ2-2; 11 bases match TRBD2. The V and J ends lost 0 bases and 4 bases, in that order; junction bases with no gene match: 8. This CDR3 comprises 18 residues. CDR1 is SGDLS and CDR2 is YYNGEE in the germline V gene. CDR3 DNA sequence: TGTGCCAGCAGCGTAGAGGCTAGCGGGAGGTGGGGCACCGGGGAGCTGTTTTTT. Translated, it gives CASSVEASGRWGTGELFF.

This clonotype appeared many times. The rearrangement uses TRBV7-3 and TRBJ1-1; D is uncertain. The V end lost 2 bases, the J end lost 3 bases, and 7 bases lay between the germline ends. This CDR3 spans 13 amino acids. Germline CDR1 and CDR2: SGHTA and FQGTGA. CDR3 amino acids: CASSLFGDTEAFF. The CDR3 bases are TGTGCCAGCAGCTTATTTGGGGACACTGAAGCTTTCTTT.

The V and J genes are TRBV11-2 and TRBJ1-5; perhaps TRBD1 as D (6 bases). V lost 4 bases and J lost 3, with 13 bases in between. Germline V gene lookup returns CDR1 SGHAT and CDR2 FQNNGV. This CDR3 comprises 15 residues. Here the CDR3 reads CASSSSDSDNQPQHF. The CDR3 region has the DNA TGTGCCAGCAGCTCGTCGGACAGTGACAATCAGCCCCAGCATTTT.

This clonotype was seen at least ten times. This rearrangement joins TRBV10-3 to TRBJ2-1; D is possibly TRBD2 (6 bases). CDR1 and CDR2 from the germline V gene are ENHRY and SYGVKD. V was cut by 5 bases and J by 0 bases, with 11 bases left in between. The CDR3 has 15 amino acids. In DNA, the CDR3 is TGTGCCATCAGTATAGCGGTTAGCTCCTACAATGAGCAGTTCTTC. This codes for CAISIAVSSYNEQFF.

This clonotype has ten or more counts. V gene TRBV27 combines with J gene TRBJ2-3; TRBD1 matches 8 bases. The CDR3 totals 14 residues. Trimming removed 8 bases from V and 0 bases from J; junction bases left unmatched: 4. Germline values: CDR1 MNHEY, CDR2 SMNVEV (reference sequence). The DNA of the CDR3 is TGTGCCAGCGTGGACAGGGAAAGCACAGATACGCAGTATTTT. This sequence encodes CASVDRESTDTQYF.

The rearrangement joins TRBV28 to TRBJ2-4; maybe TRBD1 (6 bases). The CDR3 spans 15 residues. Germline CDR1 and CDR2: MDHEN and SYDVKM. Trimming removed 3 bases from V and 2 bases from J, with 11 bases in between. CDR3 sequence reads: CASSLGDIPKNIQYF. The CDR3 DNA is TGTGCCAGCAGTTTGGGGGACATCCCCAAAAACATTCAGTACTTC.

As concerns this clonotype: This may be a read error: a much more frequent sequence differs by one nucleotide. This chain links TRBV9 with TRBJ2-5, with D possibly being TRBD2 (7 bases). CDR1 and CDR2 (germline): SGDLS, YYNGEE. The CDR3 runs 14 residues. CDR3 in amino acids: CASSVGGGQEAQYF. DNA for the CDR3: TGTGCCAGCAGCGTAGGGGGGGGGCAAGAGGCCCAGTACTTC.

V usage is TRBV5-4 and J usage is TRBJ2-3; D unclear. Trimming pared 3 bases from V and 0 bases from J, leaving 8 bases between. This CDR3 has 14 amino acids. Germline V gene data show CDR1 as SGHNT and CDR2 as YYREEE (reference sequence). In DNA form, the CDR3 reads TGTGCCAGCAGCTATGACGAGAGCACAGATACGCAGTATTTT. This encodes CASSYDESTDTQYF.

This clonotype was picked up a small number of times. The V and J genes are TRBV19 and TRBJ1-2; 7 bases are a match to TRBD1. V shed 5 bases and J 3 bases; nucleotides not matched to a gene: 15. The CDR3 covers 17 residues. CDR1 and CDR2 from the germline V gene are LNHDA and SQIVND (reference sequence). The CDR3 DNA is TGTGCCAGTAGTCCGCGACAGGGCGGTTGGCAGGACTATGGCTACACCTTC. It translates to CASSPRQGGWQDYGYTF.

The sample holds a few counts of this clonotype. A read error may produce the germline difference seen at one junction end. The gene calls are TRBV6-5 and TRBJ2-1, with a weak D call TRBD2 (5 bases). Germline V gene lookup returns CDR1 MNHEY and CDR2 SVGAGI. There are 17 residues in the CDR3. The CDR3 loop reads CASSDSSDTWRVEEQFF. CDR3 sequence (DNA): TGTGCCAGCAGTGACTCGAGTGATACTTGGCGGGTTGAAGAGCAGTTCTTC.

A few counts support this clonotype. The genes are TRBV12-3 or TRBV12-4 and TRBJ1-5, with D unclear. V was cut by 3 bases and J by 3 bases, with 9 bases left in between. This CDR3 is 14 amino acids long. The DNA for the CDR3 is TGTGCCAGCAGTTTGATGGGGTACAATCAGCCCCAGCATTTT. Protein sequence: CASSLMGYNQPQHF.

This clonotype was observed at least ten times. This rearrangement joins TRBV11-2 to TRBJ2-7; perhaps TRBD2 as D (6 bases). The V and J ends lost 0 bases and 1 base respectively, with 10 bases between them. CDR1 and CDR2 (germline): SGHAT, FQNNGV. This CDR3 comprises 15 residues. The chain's CDR3 is CASSLEGTGSYEQYF. DNA of the CDR3: TGTGCCAGCAGCTTAGAGGGGACTGGATCCTACGAGCAGTACTTC.

This clonotype was seen many times. This chain connects TRBV10-2 to TRBJ2-5; D is unresolved. The CDR3 is 14 amino acids. The V and J ends lost 4 bases and 1 base respectively, with 10 bases between them. CDR1 and CDR2 from the germline V gene are WSHSY and SAAADI. CDR3 protein: CASSASSVQETQYF. The CDR3 nucleotides are TGCGCCAGCAGTGCCTCTAGTGTCCAAGAGACCCAGTACTTC.

A few counts support this clonotype. CDR3 bases: TGCGCCAGCAGTGACAACGGGAGGTTCTACAATGAGCAGTTCTTC. This encodes CASSDNGRFYNEQFF. The rearrangement links TRBV10-1 to TRBJ2-1; 7 nucleotides match TRBD2. The CDR3 covers 15 residues. Germline lookup yields CDR1 WNHNN and CDR2 SYGVQD (reference sequence). With V trimmed by 3 bases and J by 3 bases, 5 bases remained unmatched.

At least ten counts were recorded for this clonotype. This chain connects TRBV6-1 to TRBJ2-5, with 8 positions matching TRBD1. The CDR3 runs to 14 residues. Germline loops: CDR1 MNHNS, CDR2 SASEGT. With V trimmed by 6 bases and J by 3 bases, 6 bases remained unmatched. The CDR3 protein is CASRTGGREETQYF. For the CDR3, the DNA is TGTGCCAGCAGAACAGGGGGGAGAGAAGAGACCCAGTACTTC.

This clonotype was seen only a few times. The chain has TRBV15 and TRBJ1-3, with D maybe TRBD1 (5 bases). This CDR3 is built from 15 residues. Trimming cost V 1 base and J 4 bases, with 11 bases left between them. In germline, CDR1 is LNHNV, CDR2 YYDKDF (reference sequence). In DNA form, the CDR3 reads TGTGCCACCAGCAGAGGCGCAGGGCGGGGAAACACCATATATTTT. Translation: CATSRGAGRGNTIYF.

A few counts support this clonotype. This sequence joins TRBV20-1 and TRBJ2-7; 8 bases fit TRBD1. This CDR3 is 15 amino acids long. Germline V gene data show CDR1 as DFQATT and CDR2 as SNEGSKA (reference sequence). V lost 3 bases and J lost 5; bases outside the gene matches: 12. The CDR3: CSARGAGQGFNEQYF. The CDR3 nucleotides are TGCAGTGCTAGGGGGGCCGGACAGGGATTTAACGAGCAGTACTTC.

This clonotype was seen repeatedly, ten times or more. The chain joins TRBV6-1 to TRBJ2-7, with 7 nucleotides matching TRBD1. Germline CDR1 and CDR2: MNHNS and SASEGT. The CDR3 extends over 15 amino acids. Trimming removed 4 bases from V and 1 base from J; junction bases left unmatched: 7. The CDR3, as DNA: TGTGCCAGCAGTGGGACCCGGGACAGATCCTACGAGCAGTACTTC. This encodes CASSGTRDRSYEQYF.

This clonotype was detected ten times or more. The chain links TRBV2 to TRBJ1-4; 8 bases line up with TRBD1. This CDR3 contains 15 residues. The trim removed 5 bases at V and 8 bases at J, leaving 10 bases unmatched. Germline V gene lookup returns CDR1 SNHLY and CDR2 FYNNEI. CDR3 nucleotides: TGTGCCAGCAGTAACCCCAGGGGGCTGAGAGAAAAACTGTTTTTT. It translates to CASSNPRGLREKLFF.

This clonotype was counted a few times. The J gene is TRBJ1-6, the V gene TRBV6-1; TRBD1 matches at 8 bases. Looked up from germline, CDR1 is MNHNS and CDR2 is SASEGT. CDR3 length: 15 residues. Germline trimming cut 6 bases from V and 2 bases from J; bases unmatched to any gene: 3. The CDR3 here is CASSPGQAYNSPLHF. The DNA for the CDR3 is TGTGCCAGCAGCCCGGGACAGGCCTATAATTCACCCCTCCACTTT.

There are a few counts of this clonotype. The chain combines TRBV7-9 with TRBJ1-2, with no clear D. Per the germline V gene, CDR1 is SEHNR and CDR2 is FQNEAQ (reference sequence). The CDR3 spans 13 residues. Trimming stripped 10 bases from V and 4 bases from J, with 16 bases between. CDR3 coding DNA: TGTGCCACCAGTGTTGGGCCCGGCTATGGCTACACCTTC. Encoded protein: CATSVGPGYGYTF. Full variable domain (remainder filled in from reference TRBV7-9 and TRBJ1-2): DTGVSQNPRHKITKRGQNVTFRCDPISEHNRLYWYRQTLGQGPEFLTYFQNEAQLEKSRLLSDRFSAERPKGSFSTLEIQRTEQGDSAMYLCATSVGPGYGYTFGSGTRLTVV.

This clonotype was recorded at least ten times. The chain carries TRBV19 and TRBJ1-2; maybe TRBD1 (5 bases). Germline assignment: CDR1 LNHDA and CDR2 SQIVND (reference sequence). The CDR3 consists of 14 residues. V was shortened by 0 bases and J by 8 bases, with 13 bases between the two germline ends. Here the CDR3 DNA reads TGTGCCAGTAGTATAGAGGCCAGGGTCTACGGCTACACCTTC. It specifies CASSIEARVYGYTF.